These T cell receptor beta chains were read from a single sample in a study of shared clonotypes between healthy human individuals. Libraries were prepared by immunoSEQ multiplex PCR; TCRdb keeps only in-frame clonotypes and omits some of them. Of 1.4 million or so clones in the sample, approximately 98.5% were seen once. Source material: naive CD4+ T cells sorted from blood. The origin of the receptors is a man younger than 40 in good health. Both conserved end residues are part of each CDR3. Expanded clones get a size class; other rows say once, few or many, or leave the size out.

clone size | J gene | V gene | CDR3 protein
- | TRBJ1-1 | TRBV5-4 | CASSPRVANTEAFF
- | TRBJ2-1 | TRBV9 | CASCPSGRAGYNEQFF
- | TRBJ1-5 | TRBV2 | CASSVYARGQPQHF
- | TRBJ2-1 | TRBV28 | CASSLPPGLGSHNEQFF
- | TRBJ2-7 | TRBV18 | CASSPRGDSSYEQYF
- | TRBJ1-4 | TRBV6-5 | CASSYSGVREKLFF
- | TRBJ1-5 | TRBV30 | CAWGQDLSNQPQHF
once | TRBJ2-7 | TRBV7-9 | CASSFSGTYEQYF
- | TRBJ2-5 | TRBV7-2 | CASTPRLGGDQETQYF
- | TRBJ2-1 | TRBV7-3 | CASSWRTSGSGDEQFF
- | TRBJ1-1 | TRBV28 | CASSTPGRGTEAFF
- | TRBJ2-7 | TRBV9 | CASSERQGAGYEQYF
- | TRBJ2-5 | TRBV4-3 | CASSQTVGGRETQYF
- | TRBJ2-5 | TRBV7-9 | CASSLRELQETQYF
- | TRBJ2-7 | TRBV19 | CASTPGIDPHYEQYF
- | TRBJ2-7 | TRBV19 | CATSVSGTSTYEQYF
- | TRBJ2-7 | TRBV30 | CAWTSGDYEQYF
- | TRBJ2-3 | TRBV7-3 | CASSPEAIRGDTQYF
- | TRBJ2-5 | TRBV6-5 | CASTHSGRHQETQYF
- | TRBJ2-4 | TRBV7-2 | CASSLTPGVRNIQYF
- | TRBJ2-1 | TRBV29-1 | CSVALGGRGDEQFF
- | TRBJ2-3 | TRBV9 | CASSVSMVKAGITDTQYF
- | TRBJ1-1 | TRBV28 | CASSGTGQNTEAFF
- | TRBJ2-3 | TRBV13 | CASSSGLAGGRSTDTQYF
- | TRBJ1-1 | TRBV5-1 | CASSLGPTEAFF
- | TRBJ2-1 | TRBV7-2 | CASSQTSGSYNEQFF
- | TRBJ2-3 | TRBV25-1 | CASSELRVRDTQYF
- | TRBJ2-1 | TRBV9 | CASSPRGGRQTIWEQFF
- | TRBJ2-7 | TRBV25-1 | CASSDGLPTYEQYF
- | TRBJ1-2 | TRBV5-4 | CASSLGGGSFGYTF
- | TRBJ2-2 | TRBV15 | CATSRETGGHGELFF
- | TRBJ2-5 | TRBV6-5 | CASSPRLGRETQYF
- | TRBJ1-1 | TRBV14 | CASSRDLNTEAFF
- | TRBJ2-1 | TRBV7-3 | CASSLLAGLSYNEQFF
- | TRBJ2-7 | TRBV5-1 | CASSLVGGRSYEQYF
- | TRBJ2-3 | TRBV6-1 | CASSQLAGGTDTQYF
- | TRBJ2-7 | TRBV10-1 | CASRCGYEQYF
- | TRBJ2-2 | TRBV18 | CASSPIMNTGELFF
- | TRBJ2-7 | TRBV19 | CASSTTGRSYEQYF
- | TRBJ1-5 | TRBV28 | CASSQTQGGGNQPQHF
once | TRBJ2-2 | TRBV4-2 | CASSQGPGDTGELFF